The 30 T cell receptor beta chains below all came from one sample that was sequenced in a study of control samples from healthy donors and cancer patients. The assay was immunoSEQ multiplex PCR, and TCRdb's table has in-frame clones only and misses some. The table has approximately 210,000 clones, about 89% seen once; the top ten hold approximately 2%. The sample comprised blood. The source is a man younger than 40 in good health.

J is TRBJ2-2 and V is TRBV4-2; D is perhaps TRBD1 (6 bases). Deletions cut 5 bases from V and 1 base from J, with 14 bases between. CDR1 is LGHNA, CDR2 YNFKEQ, per germline. The CDR3 consists of 16 residues. CDR3 loop: CASSLRGGLNTGELFF. For the CDR3, the DNA is TGTGCCAGCAGCTTGAGAGGGGGTTTGAACACCGGGGAGCTGTTTTTT.

This chain connects TRBV27 to TRBJ1-5, with a weak D call TRBD1 (5 bases). Germline CDR1 MNHEY, CDR2 SMNVEV (reference sequence). The CDR3 is 15 amino acids. Trimming removed 5 bases from V and 3 bases from J, with 14 bases in between. The CDR3 spells CASSPGTDLNQPQHF. Written as DNA, the CDR3 is TGTGCCAGCAGTCCTGGGACTGACCTCAATCAGCCCCAGCATTTT.

This clone was seen just once. The chain couples TRBV2 to TRBJ1-2, with 8 bases aligning to TRBD1. The junction had 11 bases not matched to a gene; V was cut back by 6 bases and J by 2 bases. Germline CDR1 reads SNHLY; CDR2 reads FYNNEI. The CDR3 length is 16 residues. The CDR3 spells CASSRQGKFLNYGYTF. The DNA of the CDR3 is TGTGCCAGCAGCCGACAGGGGAAATTCTTAAACTATGGCTACACCTTC.

A few counts support this clone. The rearrangement links TRBV7-8 to TRBJ2-7; D is perhaps TRBD2 (5 bases). Germline assignment: CDR1 SGHVS and CDR2 FQNEAQ. This CDR3 spans 14 amino acids. V was clipped by 5 bases and J by 6 bases, with 17 bases between them. DNA for the CDR3: TGTGCCAGCAGCACTCGGACGGAGGCCTCCGAGCAGTACTTC. Encoded protein: CASSTRTEASEQYF.

CDR3 region: CASSQASWDTQYF. For the CDR3, the DNA is TGCGCCAGCAGCCAGGCTAGCTGGGATACGCAGTATTTT. The chain has TRBV4-1 and TRBJ2-3; D is perhaps TRBD2 (5 bases). The CDR3 totals 13 residues. From germline, CDR1 is MGHRA and CDR2 YSYEKL. V lost 3 bases, J lost 6 bases, and 10 bases lay in between.

This clone came up once. The chain is built from TRBV6-1 and TRBJ2-7; 9 bases match TRBD2. Trimming cost V 0 bases and J 9 bases; bases outside gene matches: 15. Germline assignment: CDR1 MNHNS and CDR2 SASEGT. This CDR3 has 17 residues. The CDR3 here is CASSEAEAGGIMLGQYF. The CDR3 bases are TGTGCCAGCAGTGAAGCCGAGGCGGGGGGGATCATGCTCGGGCAGTACTTC.

The rearrangement links TRBV11-2 to TRBJ2-7; unclear D gene. CDR1 is SGHAT, CDR2 FQNNGV, per germline. Between the trimmed V and J ends, which lost 1 base and 1 base, there was a span of 5 bases. The length of the CDR3 is 13 residues. CDR3: CASSLGSSYEQYF. The CDR3 DNA reads as TGTGCCAGCAGCTTAGGCAGTTCCTACGAGCAGTACTTC.

The J gene is TRBJ1-6, the V gene TRBV5-7, with D uncertain. TRBV5-7 is filed as an ORF, its function uncertain. The V gene lost 4 bases and the J gene lost 8 bases, with 13 bases spanning the gap. This CDR3 has 14 amino acids. CDR3: CASSQRGSHSPLHF. CDR3 in DNA: TGTGCCAGCAGCCAACGTGGGTCGCATTCACCCCTCCACTTT.

The J gene is TRBJ1-3, the V gene TRBV5-1; a possible D gene is TRBD1 (5 bases). V was trimmed by 2 bases and J by 2 bases, leaving 8 bases between them. CDR3 size: 14 residues. CDR1 and CDR2 (germline): SGHRS, YFSETQ. CDR3 DNA: TGCGCCAGCAGCTTATGGGGCGCTGGAAACACCATATATTTT. Translation: CASSLWGAGNTIYF. Based on the CDR3 plus reference TRBV5-1 and TRBJ1-3, the full variable domain is KAGVTQTPRYLIKTRGQQVTLSCSPISGHRSVSWYQQTPGQGLQFLFEYFSETQRNKGNFPGRFSGRQFSNSRSEMNVSTLELGDSALYLCASSLWGAGNTIYFGEGSWLTVV.

The gene calls are TRBV6-5 and TRBJ2-3; a weak D match, TRBD1 (5 bases). Germline lookup yields CDR1 MNHEY and CDR2 SVGAGI. CDR3 length equals 14 residues. V lost 8 bases, J lost 2 bases, and 14 bases lay in between. DNA for the CDR3: TGTGCCAGCCCGAAGGGGTCGGACACAGATACGCAGTATTTT. It yields the protein CASPKGSDTDTQYF.

This sequence joins TRBV4-1 and TRBJ2-6; the D gene is possibly TRBD1 (5 bases). Germline lookup yields CDR1 MGHRA and CDR2 YSYEKL. There are 16 residues in the CDR3. Trimming took off 4 bases at V and 0 bases at J, with 10 bases between the two ends. The CDR3 loop is CASSPDRSSGANVLTF. CDR3 DNA sequence: TGCGCCAGCAGCCCTGACAGAAGCTCTGGGGCCAACGTCCTGACTTTC.

In its sample, this clone was seen once. Given the absence of the conserved phenylalanine or tryptophan at the CDR3 end, a read error is likely. The chain carries TRBV10-3 and TRBJ1-2; D may be TRBD1 (5 bases). The CDR3 has 14 residues. Germline CDR1 is ENHRY and CDR2 is SYGVKD. V dropped 0 bases and J dropped 5 bases, with 10 bases sitting between them. CDR3 amino acids: CAISESGTAYGYTL. Here the CDR3 DNA reads TGTGCCATCAGTGAGTCCGGGACCGCGTATGGCTACACCCTC.

The V call is TRBV19, the J call TRBJ2-1, with 14 bases aligning to TRBD2. With V trimmed by 8 bases and J by 0 bases, 0 bases remained unmatched. CDR1 is LNHDA and CDR2 is SQIVND in the germline V gene (reference sequence). The CDR3 length is 15 residues. DNA of the CDR3: TGTGCCAGTGGACTAGCGGGGGGCTCCTACAATGAGCAGTTCTTC. This gives the protein CASGLAGGSYNEQFF.

CDR3 residues: CASSRGDLGYEQYF. CDR3 bases: TGTGCCAGCTCACGCGGAGACTTGGGCTACGAGCAGTACTTC. The rearrangement links TRBV18 to TRBJ2-7; D is unclear. CDR1 and CDR2 (germline): KGHSH, LQKENI. This CDR3 has 14 amino acids. V was trimmed by 4 bases and J by 3 bases, leaving 13 bases between them.

The rearrangement uses TRBV6-5 and TRBJ1-1, with 11 bases fitting TRBD1. In germline, CDR1 is MNHEY, CDR2 SVGAGI. CDR3 length equals 16 residues. With V trimmed by 4 bases and J by 5 bases, 9 bases remained unmatched. The DNA for the CDR3 is TGTGCCAGCAGTTGGAGGACAGGGGGCGGAAAGACTGAAGCTTTCTTT. It yields the protein CASSWRTGGGKTEAFF.

This sequence joins TRBV2 and TRBJ2-1; the match to TRBD2 covers 9 bases. CDR1 is SNHLY, CDR2 FYNNEI, per germline. V lost 3 bases and J lost 1; bases outside the gene matches: 4. The CDR3 covers 16 residues. CDR3 sequence: CASSEDSGGSYNEQFF. CDR3 bases: TGTGCCAGCAGTGAGGATAGCGGGGGATCCTACAATGAGCAGTTCTTC.

This chain's CDR3 is CASSTRTGSKDEQFF. CDR3 nucleotides: TGTGCCAGCAGCACGAGAACGGGTTCAAAAGATGAGCAGTTCTTC. The chain has TRBV11-2 and TRBJ2-1; D call uncertain. Germline loops: CDR1 SGHAT, CDR2 FQNNGV. This CDR3 region has 15 residues. Trimming pared 5 bases from V and 8 bases from J, leaving 19 bases between.

The rearrangement links TRBV12-3 or TRBV12-4 to TRBJ1-2; D not certain. Trimming stripped 5 bases from V and 3 bases from J, with 10 bases between. The CDR3 consists of 13 residues. DNA for the CDR3: TGTGCCAGCAGTGGGTTGGCCGACTATGGCTACACCTTC. It yields the protein CASSGLADYGYTF.

The CDR3: CASSLLGRDTQYF. DNA of the CDR3: TGTGCCAGCAGCCTGTTGGGAAGAGATACGCAGTATTTT. This sequence joins TRBV6-5 and TRBJ2-3; no clear D. The length of the CDR3 is 13 residues. Trimming removed 6 bases at V and 5 bases at J, with 12 bases between. CDR1 is MNHEY, CDR2 SVGAGI, per germline.

The gene calls are TRBV5-1 and TRBJ1-1, with D tentatively TRBD1 (6 bases). Trimming took 0 bases from V and 10 from J, leaving 16 bases between them. The germline CDR1 and CDR2 sequences are SGHRS and YFSETQ. The CDR3 contains 14 residues. This chain's CDR3 is CASSLEWLGAGAFF. CDR3 bases: TGCGCCAGCAGCTTGGAGTGGCTGGGGGCGGGAGCTTTCTTT.

The gene calls are TRBV4-1 and TRBJ1-2, with D possibly TRBD1 on 5 matching bases. The CDR3 is made up of 14 amino acids. V lost 4 bases to trimming and J lost 0 bases, with 9 bases between them. CDR1 and CDR2 from the germline V gene are MGHRA and YSYEKL. The CDR3 DNA reads as TGCGCCAGCAGCCCCGGGGGGGCTAACTATGGCTACACCTTC. Amino acid sequence: CASSPGGANYGYTF.

The rearrangement uses TRBV2 and TRBJ1-1; TRBD1 aligns across 8 bases. The CDR3 consists of 18 residues. Germline lookup yields CDR1 SNHLY and CDR2 FYNNEI. J was trimmed by 0 bases and V by 2 bases; bases with no gene match: 11. The DNA for the CDR3 is TGTGCCAGCAGTGAACCGCGTCCCGGGACAGGTATGAACACTGAAGCTTTCTTT. Residues: CASSEPRPGTGMNTEAFF.

The chain couples TRBV5-6 to TRBJ1-1; TRBD1 might be the D (6 bases). The length of the CDR3 is 14 residues. The germline gives CDR1 SGHDT, CDR2 YYEEEE. V was shortened by 1 base and J by 6 bases, with 13 bases between the two germline ends. The CDR3 bases are TGTGCCAGCAGCTTGTGGGGGGCGAAGCCTGAAGCTTTCTTT. Translating it yields CASSLWGAKPEAFF. Full variable domain (remainder filled in from reference TRBV5-6 and TRBJ1-1): DAGVTQSPTHLIKTRGQQVTLRCSPKSGHDTVSWYQQALGQGPQFIFQYYEEEERQRGNFPDRFSGHQFPNYSSELNVNALLLGDSALYLCASSLWGAKPEAFFGQGTRLTVV.

This clone was recorded a few times. The chain is built from TRBV15 and TRBJ2-1; either TRBD1 or TRBD2 may supply D (5 bases each). V was pared by 1 base and J by 8 bases, with 18 bases between. This CDR3 is 16 amino acids long. Germline V CDR1 and CDR2: LNHNV, YYDKDF (reference sequence). The CDR3 DNA follows: TGTGCCACCAGCAGAGCTGCCGGGACCACCTCGTATGAGCAGTTCTTC. Translation: CATSRAAGTTSYEQFF.

The J gene is TRBJ2-1, the V gene TRBV7-2; tentatively, D is TRBD1 (5 bases). V was clipped by 1 base and J by 5 bases, with 15 bases between them. CDR1 and CDR2 (germline): SGHTA, FQGNSA. This CDR3 spans 16 amino acids. This chain's CDR3 is CASSLDGRASNNEQFF. CDR3 sequence (DNA): TGTGCCAGCAGCTTAGATGGCAGGGCCTCTAACAATGAGCAGTTCTTC.

V gene TRBV10-3 combines with J gene TRBJ2-1, with 9 bases that match TRBD1. CDR3 size: 16 residues. V lost 3 bases, J lost 5 bases, and 8 bases stayed unmatched. The germline V gene has CDR1 ENHRY and CDR2 SYGVKD. This CDR3 reads CAISEETGGVHNEQFF. The CDR3 DNA follows: TGTGCCATCAGTGAAGAGACAGGGGGGGTCCACAATGAGCAGTTCTTC.

The J gene is TRBJ2-1, the V gene TRBV7-9; tentatively, D is TRBD1 (7 bases). The CDR3 consists of 15 residues. Germline CDR1 and CDR2: SEHNR and FQNEAQ (reference sequence). V was cut by 3 bases and J by 7 bases, with 16 bases left in between. The CDR3 nucleotides are TGTGCCAGCAGCTTCTTCCAGGGGGGTTGGAATGAGCAGTTCTTC. Residues: CASSFFQGGWNEQFF.

V and J are TRBV13 and TRBJ2-7; TRBD1 matches 8 bases. The CDR3 sequence is 14 residues long. The trim removed 4 bases at V and 3 bases at J, leaving 5 bases unmatched. Germline V CDR1 and CDR2: PRHDT, FYEKMQ (reference sequence). DNA of the CDR3: TGTGCCAGCAGCTCGCAGGGGGCTCACTACGAGCAGTACTTC. This translates into CASSSQGAHYEQYF.

This clone showed up just once. The chain employs TRBV18 and TRBJ1-5; tentative D call: TRBD1 (6 bases). Trimming cost V 3 bases and J 5 bases, with 14 bases left between them. CDR1 and CDR2 from the germline V gene are KGHSH and LQKENI. The CDR3 has 15 amino acids. As DNA, the CDR3 is TGTGCCAGCTCACCGGGCAGGGGAGGCGATCAGCCCCAGCATTTT. Its translation is CASSPGRGGDQPQHF.

In its sample, this clone was seen once. The J gene is TRBJ2-2, the V gene TRBV19, with TRBD1 matching 11 bases. This CDR3 comprises 16 residues. Germline lookup yields CDR1 LNHDA and CDR2 SQIVND (reference sequence). Germline trimming cut 5 bases from V and 7 bases from J; bases unmatched to any gene: 9. This CDR3 is CASSARTGGYDGELFF. In DNA, the CDR3 is TGTGCCAGTAGTGCCCGGACAGGGGGCTATGACGGGGAGCTGTTTTTT.